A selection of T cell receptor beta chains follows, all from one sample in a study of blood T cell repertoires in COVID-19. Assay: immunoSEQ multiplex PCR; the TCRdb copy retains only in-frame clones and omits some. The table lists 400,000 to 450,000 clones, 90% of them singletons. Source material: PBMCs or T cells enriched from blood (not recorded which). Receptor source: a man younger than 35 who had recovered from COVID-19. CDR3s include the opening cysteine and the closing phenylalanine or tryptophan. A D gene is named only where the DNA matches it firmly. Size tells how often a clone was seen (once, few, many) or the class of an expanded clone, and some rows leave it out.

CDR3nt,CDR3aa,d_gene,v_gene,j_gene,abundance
TGCGCCAGCAGCGGGCAATTGGGGGGCTCCTACAATGAGCAGTTCTTC,CASSGQLGGSYNEQFF,NA,TRBV5-1,TRBJ2-1,once
TGTGCCAGCAGTGGCACACGAATTTCCTACGAGCAGTACTTC,CASSGTRISYEQYF,NA,TRBV2,TRBJ2-7,once
TGTGCCAGCTCACCGGGACAGACTTTCTCTGGAAACACCATATATTTT,CASSPGQTFSGNTIYF,TRBD1,TRBV18,TRBJ1-3,NA
TGCGCCAGCAGCCGGCCCCGGGATTTAAATGAAAAACTGTTTTTT,CASSRPRDLNEKLFF,NA,TRBV4-1,TRBJ1-4,NA
TGTGCCAGCAGTGAAATCCAGGGTGGCGGCAATCAGCCCCAGCATTTT,CASSEIQGGGNQPQHF,NA,TRBV2,TRBJ1-5,NA
TGTGCCAGCAGTGATTACACCGGGACAGGGGCTCCTGATGGCTACACCTTC,CASSDYTGTGAPDGYTF,TRBD1,TRBV25-1,TRBJ1-2,few
TGTGCCAGCACCAAGGAGGGGGCCTACGTCTCCTATAATTCACCCCTCCACTTT,CASTKEGAYVSYNSPLHF,TRBD1,TRBV27,TRBJ1-6,NA
TGTGCCAGTACGGCCGGGAGCTCCTATAATTCACCCCTCCACTTT,CASTAGSSYNSPLHF,NA,TRBV19,TRBJ1-6,NA
TGTGCCAGCAGCCAAGGAGCGGGGGGGCTTGACGAGCAGTACTTC,CASSQGAGGLDEQYF,TRBD2,TRBV3-1/TRBV3-2,TRBJ2-7,NA
TGTGCCAGCTCTACAGGGATAACTGGAAACACCATATATTTT,CASSTGITGNTIYF,NA,TRBV18,TRBJ1-3,NA
TGCAGCGTTGCCACGTCCAGGTACGAGCAGTACTTC,CSVATSRYEQYF,NA,TRBV29-1,TRBJ2-7,NA
TGTGCCTGGACACGGGACACCTACACTGAAGCTTTCTTT,CAWTRDTYTEAFF,NA,TRBV30,TRBJ1-1,NA
TGTGCCAGCAGTGACAGGGGAAATCTGGACACTGAAGCTTTCTTT,CASSDRGNLDTEAFF,TRBD1,TRBV13,TRBJ1-1,NA
TGTGCCATCACCCGGGGTCTCGATTTCGGGGAGCTGTTTTTT,CAITRGLDFGELFF,NA,TRBV10-3,TRBJ2-2,NA
TGTGCCAGCAGTTTAGCCGGGATGAATACGCAGTATTTT,CASSLAGMNTQYF,NA,TRBV27,TRBJ2-3,NA
TGCGCCAGCAGCTTGCGACAGGGAATAAGCTCCTACGAGCAGTACTTC,CASSLRQGISSYEQYF,TRBD1,TRBV4-1,TRBJ2-7,NA
TGTGCCAGCAAGACACTGAACACTGAAGCTTTCTTT,CASKTLNTEAFF,NA,TRBV19,TRBJ1-1,NA
TGTGCCACCAGTGACTTTACTAGCGGGAGGGCTCATAGTGAGCAGTTCTTC,CATSDFTSGRAHSEQFF,TRBD2,TRBV24-1,TRBJ2-1,NA
TGTGCCAGCAGCCATGAGCAGGGGCTAGCGGGAATCGGGCGGTTCTTC,CASSHEQGLAGIGRFF,TRBD2,TRBV7-8,TRBJ2-1,NA
TGTGCCACCAGCAGCGGGTTGAACACTGAAGCTTTCTTT,CATSSGLNTEAFF,NA,TRBV15,TRBJ1-1,NA
TGTGCCACCTCCTCGGGGGGGGCCCGTACGGATACGCAGTATTTT,CATSSGGARTDTQYF,TRBD2,TRBV28,TRBJ2-3,NA
TGTGCCAGCAGCCCCGTCGGGTGGGACACGAACTACGAGCAGTACTTC,CASSPVGWDTNYEQYF,NA,TRBV7-9,TRBJ2-7,NA
TGTGCCAGCCAACCCGTGGACAGGGAGGGAAACACCATATATTTT,CASQPVDREGNTIYF,TRBD1,TRBV4-2,TRBJ1-3,NA
TGTGCCAGCAGCGCCCGAGGACAGTCGGACACCATATATTTT,CASSARGQSDTIYF,NA,TRBV7-3,TRBJ1-3,NA
TGTGCCAGCAGTGCCGGGACAGGGGAAGAGTTCTTC,CASSAGTGEEFF,TRBD1,TRBV2,TRBJ2-1,NA
TGTGCCAGTAGTATAATCGCAGGGCCATACAACACTGAAGCTTTCTTT,CASSIIAGPYNTEAFF,NA,TRBV19,TRBJ1-1,NA
TGTGCCAGCAGCTTGGGAGGACAGGGGGCTGATACGCAGTATTTT,CASSLGGQGADTQYF,TRBD1,TRBV5-4,TRBJ2-3,NA
TGTGCCAGTAGTGGCTCCCAGTTGGCGAACACTGAAGCTTTCTTT,CASSGSQLANTEAFF,NA,TRBV19,TRBJ1-1,NA
TGTGCCAGCAGCTTAGAGTACGGCTCTGGAAACACCATATATTTT,CASSLEYGSGNTIYF,NA,TRBV11-2,TRBJ1-3,NA
TGCAGTGCTAGTAATCTAGCGACGAACACCGGGGAGCTGTTTTTT,CSASNLATNTGELFF,NA,TRBV20-1,TRBJ2-2,NA
TGTGCCAGCAGTTTATCGCAGGGGCCTTGGCGAAAACTGTTTTTT,CASSLSQGPWRKLFF,NA,TRBV28,TRBJ1-4,NA
TGCGCCAGCAGCCCAGTACAGGGGCCTCCTAACTATGGCTACACCTTC,CASSPVQGPPNYGYTF,TRBD1,TRBV5-1,TRBJ1-2,NA
TGTGCCAGCAGTTCAAACAGCTTTGGCTATGGCTACACCTTC,CASSSNSFGYGYTF,NA,TRBV6-5,TRBJ1-2,NA
TGCGCCAGCAGCCTGGACCGCAGGGGTGTTCTCGAGCAGTACTTC,CASSLDRRGVLEQYF,NA,TRBV5-1,TRBJ2-7,once
TGTGCCAGCAGCCGATGGACTAGCGGATACACTAGCACAGATACGCAGTATTTT,CASSRWTSGYTSTDTQYF,TRBD2,TRBV27,TRBJ2-3,once
TGTGCCAGCAGCTTGAGACAGGGGGTTACCTACGAGCAGTACTTC,CASSLRQGVTYEQYF,TRBD1,TRBV5-6,TRBJ2-7,NA
TGTGCCAGCAGCGCGAGGGACAGCTCTGGAAACACCATATATTTT,CASSARDSSGNTIYF,TRBD1,TRBV9,TRBJ1-3,NA
TGTGCCAGCAGCGCCGGGGGGGGGACCGCTGAAGCTTTCTTT,CASSAGGGTAEAFF,NA,TRBV5-4,TRBJ1-1,NA
TGTGCCAGCAGTGAAGCGCATCCCCGGAGCTCCTACAATGAGCAGTTCTTC,CASSEAHPRSSYNEQFF,NA,TRBV6-1,TRBJ2-1,NA